This note documents a single T cell receptor (beta chain) sequence. These data come from a study of blood T cell repertoires in COVID-19. Study as a whole: In each case, the material was cDNA or gDNA derived from T cells, B-cell-depleted T cells, or PBMCs.

Data came from immunoSEQ multiplex PCR; TCRdb stores just in-frame clones and leaves some out. The top ten hold roughly 7.3% of the sample, which has roughly 160,000 clones, roughly 90% seen once. The CDR3 runs 14 residues. Germline V gene lookup returns CDR1 SNHLY and CDR2 FYNNEI. With 8 bases clipped from V and 5 bases from J, the junction kept 12 bases outside the gene matches. Sequencing was carried out using PBMCs or T cells enriched from blood (not recorded which). The chain combines TRBV2 with TRBJ2-7; TRBD2 matches 7 bases. This receptor was identified in a woman aged 45-65 years who had recovered from COVID-19. The CDR3 loop is CASLLGEGQHEQYF. The CDR3 region has the DNA TGTGCCAGCCTCCTCGGGGAGGGGCAGCACGAGCAGTACTTC.